This TCR beta chain was sequenced during a study of cytomegalovirus exposure and HLA in healthy donors. Germline assignment: CDR1 SGHVS and CDR2 FQNEAQ. Trimming cost V 5 bases and J 6 bases; bases outside gene matches: 13. The CDR3 consists of 16 residues. PCR used 60 Vbeta primers and 13 Jbeta primers. The protocol was immunoSEQ multiplex PCR, while the TCRdb copy is restricted to in-frame clones and leaves out a portion. The sample data list some 130,000 clones. The receptor's source is a woman aged 35 to 49 in good health and CMV-seropositive. What was sequenced was PBMCs. The chain links TRBV7-8 to TRBJ2-1, with TRBD1 matching 7 bases. The CDR3 coding sequence is TGTGCCAGCAGCATAAACAGGGGTCCGGCGATCAATGAGCAGTTCTTC. It is translated as CASSINRGPAINEQFF. Drawing the rest from reference TRBV7-8 and TRBJ2-1, the complete variable domain is GAGVSQSPRYKVAKRGQDVALRCDPISGHVSLFWYQQALGQGPEFLTYFQNEAQLDKSGLPSDRFFAERPEGSVSTLKIQRTQQEDSAVYLCASSINRGPAINEQFFGPGTRLTVL.